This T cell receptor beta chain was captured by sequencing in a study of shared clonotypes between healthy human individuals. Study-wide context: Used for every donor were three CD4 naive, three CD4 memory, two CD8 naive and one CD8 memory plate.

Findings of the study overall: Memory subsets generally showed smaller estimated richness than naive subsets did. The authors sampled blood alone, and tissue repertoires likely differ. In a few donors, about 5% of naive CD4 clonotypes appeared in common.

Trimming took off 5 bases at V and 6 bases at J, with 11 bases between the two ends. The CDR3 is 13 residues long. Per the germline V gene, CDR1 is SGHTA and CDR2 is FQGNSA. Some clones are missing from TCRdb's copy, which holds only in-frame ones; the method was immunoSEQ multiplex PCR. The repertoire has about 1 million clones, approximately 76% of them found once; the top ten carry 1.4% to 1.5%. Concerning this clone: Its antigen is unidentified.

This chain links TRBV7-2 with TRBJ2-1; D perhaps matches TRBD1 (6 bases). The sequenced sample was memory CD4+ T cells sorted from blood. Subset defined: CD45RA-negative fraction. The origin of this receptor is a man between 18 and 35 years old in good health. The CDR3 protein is CASSPTGLNEQFF. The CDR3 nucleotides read TGTGCCAGCAGCCCGACAGGCCTCAATGAGCAGTTCTTC.